The clone carrying this T cell receptor (beta chain) was observed a few times. The antigen is unknown. This sample stems from a study of early T cells in non-severe SARS-CoV-2 infection. Study-level background: RNA in bulk from unsorted whole blood was sequenced, and chains were unpaired.

This CDR3 spans 16 amino acids. The V segment lost 0 bases and the J segment 4 bases; nucleotides outside the gene matches: 4. Germline V CDR1 and CDR2: SGHNT, YYREEE (reference sequence). General study points: Matching results from VDJdb favored anti-spike CD8 responses, leaving private and CD4 specificities undetected.

Each cDNA molecule carried a unique molecular identifier. MiXCR was run by TCRdb on the 5' RACE reads, yielding one entry per CDR3 protein. In the table there are tens of thousands of distinct CDR3 sequences, around 6% of which are singletons. The source material was whole blood. This TCR was sampled from an adult who was a healthcare worker with PCR-confirmed SARS-CoV-2 infection or an uninfected control (not recorded which). The chain couples TRBV5-4 to TRBJ2-3; 11 nucleotides align to TRBD2. DNA for the CDR3: TGTGCCAGCAGCTTGGTAGCGGGGGGGCCTGCAGATACGCAGTATTTT. This sequence encodes CASSLVAGGPADTQYF.